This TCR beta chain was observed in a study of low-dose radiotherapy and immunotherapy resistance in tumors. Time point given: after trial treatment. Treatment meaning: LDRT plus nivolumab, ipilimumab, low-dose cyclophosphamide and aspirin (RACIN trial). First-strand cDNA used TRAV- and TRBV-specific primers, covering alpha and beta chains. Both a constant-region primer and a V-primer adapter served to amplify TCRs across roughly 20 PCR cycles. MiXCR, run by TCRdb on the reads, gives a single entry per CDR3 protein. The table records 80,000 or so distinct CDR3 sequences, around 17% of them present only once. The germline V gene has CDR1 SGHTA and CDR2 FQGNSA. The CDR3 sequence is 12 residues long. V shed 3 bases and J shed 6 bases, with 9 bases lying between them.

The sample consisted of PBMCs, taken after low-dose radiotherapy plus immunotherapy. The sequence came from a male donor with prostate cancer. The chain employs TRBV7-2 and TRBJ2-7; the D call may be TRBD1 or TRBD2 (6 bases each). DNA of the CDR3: TGTGCCAGCAGCTTTGGGGGGCGCGAGCAGTACTTC. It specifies CASSFGGREQYF.